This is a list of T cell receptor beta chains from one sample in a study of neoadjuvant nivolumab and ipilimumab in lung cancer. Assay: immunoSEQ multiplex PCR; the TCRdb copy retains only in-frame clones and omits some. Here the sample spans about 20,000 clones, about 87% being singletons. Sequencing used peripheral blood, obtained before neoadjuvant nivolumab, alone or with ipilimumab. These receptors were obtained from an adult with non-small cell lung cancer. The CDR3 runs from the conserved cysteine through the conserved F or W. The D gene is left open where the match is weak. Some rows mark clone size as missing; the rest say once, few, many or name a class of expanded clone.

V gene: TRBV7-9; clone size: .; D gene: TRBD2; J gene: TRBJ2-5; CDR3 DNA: TGTGCCAGCAGCTTCCTAGCGGGAGGGCCGGAGACCCAGTACTTC; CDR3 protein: CASSFLAGGPETQYF
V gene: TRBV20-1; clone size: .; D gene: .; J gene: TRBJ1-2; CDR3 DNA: TGCAGTGCTACACCAGGGACGGGCTACACCTTC; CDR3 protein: CSATPGTGYTF
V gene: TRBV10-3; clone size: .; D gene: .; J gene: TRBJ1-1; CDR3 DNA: TGTGCCATCAGGATGAACGATAGGGCTGAAGCTTTCTTT; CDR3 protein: CAIRMNDRAEAFF
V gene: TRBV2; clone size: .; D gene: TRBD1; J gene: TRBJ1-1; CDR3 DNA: TGTGCCAGCACCCCGGGACAGGTCCTTGAAGCTTTCTTT; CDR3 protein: CASTPGQVLEAFF
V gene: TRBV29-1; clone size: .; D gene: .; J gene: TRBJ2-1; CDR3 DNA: TGCAGCGTCGTATGGACCTACGGAATTTTAGCGACCCGAGGATATGAGCAGTTCTTC; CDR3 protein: CSVVWTYGILATRGYEQFF
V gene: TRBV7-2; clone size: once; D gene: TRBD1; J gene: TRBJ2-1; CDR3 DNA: TGTGCCAGCAGCTTAGCCGGGACAGGTTTTGACAATGAGCAGTTCTTC; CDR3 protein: CASSLAGTGFDNEQFF
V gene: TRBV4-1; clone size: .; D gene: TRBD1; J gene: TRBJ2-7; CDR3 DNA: TGCGCCAGCAGCCAAGCACGGGACAGCTCCTACGAGCAGTACTTC; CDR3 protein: CASSQARDSSYEQYF
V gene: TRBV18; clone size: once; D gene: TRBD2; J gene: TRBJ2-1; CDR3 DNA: TGTGCCAGCTCTAAACTGAGCGCTAGCGGGAGTTCGAAGTTCATGGATGAGCAGTTCTTC; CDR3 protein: CASSKLSASGSSKFMDEQFF
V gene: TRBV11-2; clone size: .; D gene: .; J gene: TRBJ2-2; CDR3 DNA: TGTGCCAGCAGCTTAGATTCCTGGGGGCGAACCGGGGAGCTGTTTTTT; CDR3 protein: CASSLDSWGRTGELFF
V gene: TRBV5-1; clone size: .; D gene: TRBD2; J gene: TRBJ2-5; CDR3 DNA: TGCGCCAGCAGCTTGGCCGGGTCGGGAGGGTCCCAAGAGACCCAGTACTTC; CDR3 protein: CASSLAGSGGSQETQYF
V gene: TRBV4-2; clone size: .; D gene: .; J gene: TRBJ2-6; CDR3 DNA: TGTGCCAGCAGCCAAGTAATAGCCGGGGCCAACGTCCTGACTTTC; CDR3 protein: CASSQVIAGANVLTF
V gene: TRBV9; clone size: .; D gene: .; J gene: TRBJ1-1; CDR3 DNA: TGTGCCAGCAGCGTAGGGGGGGACACTGAAGCTTTCTTT; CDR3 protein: CASSVGGDTEAFF
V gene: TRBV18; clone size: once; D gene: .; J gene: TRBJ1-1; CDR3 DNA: TGTGCCAGCTCACCGGACAGAGTTGAAGCTTTCTTT; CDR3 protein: CASSPDRVEAFF
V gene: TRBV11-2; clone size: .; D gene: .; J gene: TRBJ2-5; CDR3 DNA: TGTGCCAGCAGCTTCGGGGCTATTCAAGAGACCCAGTACTTC; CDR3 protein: CASSFGAIQETQYF
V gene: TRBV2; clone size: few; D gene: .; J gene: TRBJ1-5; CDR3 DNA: TGTGCCAGCAGGCGGGACATCGCTATTCAGCCCCAGCATTTT; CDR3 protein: CASRRDIAIQPQHF
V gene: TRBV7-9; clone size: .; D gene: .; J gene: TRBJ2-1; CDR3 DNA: TGTGCCAGCAGCTTAGAAGGAATCAACAATGAGCAGTTCTTC; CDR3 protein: CASSLEGINNEQFF
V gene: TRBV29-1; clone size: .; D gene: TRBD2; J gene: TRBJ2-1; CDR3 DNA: TGCAGCGTTGAAGATCCCCGGGTAGCGGGAGATGTCGAGCAGTTCTTC; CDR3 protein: CSVEDPRVAGDVEQFF
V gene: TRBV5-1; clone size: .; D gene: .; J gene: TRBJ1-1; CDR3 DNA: TGCGCCAGCAGCGCGGTCGGGGGAGTCACTGAAGCTTTCTTT; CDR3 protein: CASSAVGGVTEAFF
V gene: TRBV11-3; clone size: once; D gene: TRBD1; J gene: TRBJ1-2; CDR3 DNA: TGTGCCAGCGACGAACAGGGGAGGACTGGCTACACCTTC; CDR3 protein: CASDEQGRTGYTF
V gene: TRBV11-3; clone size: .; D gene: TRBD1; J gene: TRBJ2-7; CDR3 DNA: TGTGCCAGCAGCCCCCAGGGGGTTACCTACGAGCAGTACTTC; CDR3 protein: CASSPQGVTYEQYF
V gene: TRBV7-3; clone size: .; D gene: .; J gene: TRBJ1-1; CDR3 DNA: TGTGCCAGCAGCCCACGGGCCGGACGACTGAACACTGAAGCTTTCTTT; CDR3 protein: CASSPRAGRLNTEAFF
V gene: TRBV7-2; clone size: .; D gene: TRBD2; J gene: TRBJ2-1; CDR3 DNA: TGTGCCAGCAGCACAGGGACTAGCGGGAACGATGAGCAGTTCTTC; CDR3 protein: CASSTGTSGNDEQFF
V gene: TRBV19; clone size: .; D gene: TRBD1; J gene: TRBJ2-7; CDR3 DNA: TGTGCCAGTAGGGCGACCGGGACAGGGAACCACGAGCAGTACTTC; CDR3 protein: CASRATGTGNHEQYF
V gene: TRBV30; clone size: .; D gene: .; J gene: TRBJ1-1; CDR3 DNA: TGTGCAGGAGGACGGACTAACACTGAAGCTTTCTTT; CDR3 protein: CAGGRTNTEAFF